The rows below give T cell receptor beta chains drawn from one sample of a study of cytomegalovirus exposure and HLA in healthy donors. Sequenced by immunoSEQ multiplex PCR; TCRdb stores in-frame clones only, minus some. The sample gives about 110,000 clones, over 75% of which show up once; 3% is in the top ten. The sequenced material came from PBMCs. These receptors came from a young woman in good health and CMV-seronegative. Both conserved end residues are part of each CDR3. A D gene is named only where the DNA matches it firmly. Some rows have no size entry. The others give once, few or many, or a class for an expanded clone.

J gene,V gene,clone size,D gene,CDR3 protein,CDR3 DNA
TRBJ2-5,TRBV27,.,TRBD2,CASSFSPAGVETQYF,TGTGCCAGCAGTTTTTCACCAGCGGGGGTGGAGACCCAGTACTTC
TRBJ2-2,TRBV11-2,.,.,CASSSGANTGELFF,TGTGCCAGCAGCTCAGGGGCGAACACCGGGGAGCTGTTTTTT
TRBJ2-2,TRBV4-1,.,TRBD2,CASSQGPSGGNTGELFF,TGCGCCAGCAGCCAAGGCCCTAGCGGGGGAAACACCGGGGAGCTGTTTTTT
TRBJ1-1,TRBV27,.,.,CASSLRGSTEAFF,TGTGCCAGCAGTTTAAGGGGGAGCACTGAAGCTTTCTTT
TRBJ1-1,TRBV5-1,.,TRBD1,CASTPWGQGEAFF,TGCGCCAGCACCCCCTGGGGACAGGGAGAAGCTTTCTTT
TRBJ1-1,TRBV4-1,.,.,CASSPPRGQSEAFF,TGCGCCAGCAGCCCGCCCAGGGGTCAATCTGAAGCTTTCTTT
TRBJ1-2,TRBV5-6,.,.,CASSLAGGPDYGYTF,TGTGCCAGCAGCTTGGCCGGGGGGCCCGACTATGGCTACACCTTC
TRBJ2-2,TRBV6-4,.,TRBD2,CASSSWGGTGELFF,TGTGCCAGCAGTTCCTGGGGGGGCACCGGGGAGCTGTTTTTT
TRBJ2-1,TRBV27,.,.,CASSQGDIAYNEQFF,TGTGCCAGCAGTCAGGGTGACATAGCCTACAATGAGCAGTTCTTC
TRBJ1-1,TRBV6-5,.,TRBD1,CASSWTGNTEAFF,TGTGCCAGCAGTTGGACAGGGAACACTGAAGCTTTCTTT
TRBJ2-5,TRBV5-1,.,TRBD1,CASSMGQGRRQETQYF,TGCGCCAGCAGCATGGGACAGGGAAGACGACAAGAGACCCAGTACTTC
TRBJ1-4,TRBV30,.,TRBD1,CAWSVQGATNEKLFF,TGTGCCTGGAGTGTCCAGGGGGCAACTAATGAAAAACTGTTTTTT
TRBJ1-1,TRBV19,.,.,CASITGGKGTEAFF,TGTGCCAGTATCACCGGGGGAAAAGGCACTGAAGCTTTCTTT
TRBJ2-2,TRBV10-3,.,.,CAISDLGQTNTGELFF,TGTGCCATCAGCGATCTAGGACAAACGAACACCGGGGAGCTGTTTTTT
TRBJ1-4,TRBV5-6,.,TRBD1,CASSSSGTANEKLFF,TGTGCCAGCAGCTCATCCGGGACAGCTAATGAAAAACTGTTTTTT
TRBJ2-7,TRBV9,once,.,CASSLQVGPGPYEQYF,TGTGCCAGCAGCCTTCAGGTGGGTCCTGGCCCCTACGAGCAGTACTTC
TRBJ2-5,TRBV25-1,.,.,CASSRSQETQYF,TGTGCCAGCAGCAGGTCACAAGAGACCCAGTACTTC
TRBJ1-6,TRBV30,few,TRBD1,CAWSVPRGNNSPLHF,TGTGCCTGGAGTGTACCCAGGGGGAATAATTCACCCCTCCACTTT
TRBJ1-4,TRBV6-5,.,.,CASRDAGRKLFF,TGTGCCAGCAGGGACGCCGGGAGAAAACTGTTTTTT
TRBJ1-4,TRBV14,.,.,CASSLRATNEKLFF,TGTGCCAGCAGCCTCAGGGCCACAAATGAAAAACTGTTTTTT
TRBJ1-1,TRBV27,once,TRBD1,CASSLSGTGLKTEAFF,TGTGCCAGCAGTTTATCCGGGACAGGGTTGAAGACTGAAGCTTTCTTT
TRBJ2-5,TRBV5-1,.,.,CASSLILAQETQYF,TGCGCCAGCAGCTTGATTCTAGCACAAGAGACCCAGTACTTC
TRBJ2-2,TRBV7-6,.,TRBD1,CASSRDRGATGELFF,TGTGCCAGCAGCCGAGACAGGGGGGCCACCGGGGAGCTGTTTTTT
TRBJ2-3,TRBV7-3,.,.,CASSLTGTDTQYF,TGTGCCAGCAGCTTAACCGGCACAGATACGCAGTATTTT
TRBJ1-2,TRBV29-1,.,.,CSVEDNRHYGYTF,TGCAGCGTTGAAGATAACAGGCACTATGGCTACACCTTC
TRBJ1-1,TRBV29-1,.,TRBD1,CSGEIQGEAFF,TGCAGCGGGGAGATACAGGGGGAAGCTTTCTTT
TRBJ2-1,TRBV5-1,.,TRBD1,CASSYDRGIEQFF,TGCGCCAGCAGTTATGACAGGGGAATTGAGCAGTTCTTC
TRBJ2-2,TRBV30,.,.,CASDLFGTWTGELFF,TGTGCCTCTGATCTTTTCGGGACATGGACCGGGGAGCTGTTTTTT
TRBJ2-3,TRBV7-9,.,TRBD1,CASRADRITDTQYF,TGTGCCAGCAGAGCGGACAGGATCACAGATACGCAGTATTTT
TRBJ2-4,TRBV30,.,.,CAWSVPGSSRNIQYF,TGTGCCTGGAGTGTTCCGGGGTCCTCGAGGAACATTCAGTACTTC
TRBJ1-2,TRBV6-5,.,.,CASSYSEAGYYGYTF,TGTGCCAGCAGTTACTCAGAGGCTGGGTATTATGGCTACACCTTC
TRBJ2-3,TRBV7-3,once,TRBD2,CASSRGGADTQYF,TGTGCCAGCAGCCGGGGGGGCGCAGATACGCAGTATTTT
TRBJ2-7,TRBV7-9,.,TRBD1,CASCHMGTGSHEQYF,TGTGCCAGCTGCCATATGGGGACAGGGTCCCACGAGCAGTACTTC
TRBJ2-3,TRBV18,.,.,CASLHGGAGTDTQYF,TGTGCCAGCCTCCATGGGGGGGCGGGCACAGATACGCAGTATTTT
TRBJ2-1,TRBV12-5,.,.,CASGLGTGWDNSYNEQFF,TGTGCTAGTGGTTTGGGAACCGGTTGGGACAACTCCTACAATGAGCAGTTCTTC
TRBJ1-1,TRBV9,.,.,CASSVDVTGGSSKAFF,TGTGCCAGCAGCGTAGATGTTACAGGCGGTTCTTCCAAAGCTTTCTTT
TRBJ1-2,TRBV10-3,.,.,CAITSDSGGGYTF,TGTGCCATCACTTCAGACAGTGGTGGGGGCTACACCTTC
TRBJ1-6,TRBV5-8,.,.,CASSSNSPLHF,TGTGCCAGCAGCTCGAATTCACCCCTCCACTTT
TRBJ2-7,TRBV7-2,.,.,CASSLLQYRAFPYEQYF,TGTGCCAGCAGCTTACTACAATACAGGGCCTTCCCCTACGAGCAGTACTTC
TRBJ2-1,TRBV5-1,.,TRBD2,CASGGGTPSYNEQFF,TGCGCCTCCGGGGGGGGGACCCCCTCCTACAATGAGCAGTTCTTC
TRBJ2-1,TRBV5-1,.,.,CASSPLEGSSYNEQFF,TGCGCCAGCAGCCCCTTGGAGGGGAGCTCCTACAATGAGCAGTTCTTC
TRBJ1-4,TRBV18,.,TRBD1,CASSPFRQGINEKLFF,TGTGCCAGCTCACCGTTCAGACAGGGGATTAATGAAAAACTGTTTTTT
TRBJ1-1,TRBV7-3,.,.,CASSEARDTEAFF,TGTGCCAGCAGCGAGGCCAGGGACACTGAAGCTTTCTTT
TRBJ2-7,TRBV28,.,TRBD2,CASSFGRESYEQYF,TGTGCCAGCAGTTTCGGGAGGGAGTCCTACGAGCAGTACTTC
TRBJ1-5,TRBV19,.,TRBD1,CASSTTGTGDFNQPQHF,TGTGCCAGTAGTACCACCGGGACAGGCGATTTCAATCAGCCCCAGCATTTT
TRBJ2-7,TRBV6-1,.,.,CASSEGVGQSYEQYF,TGTGCCAGCAGTGAAGGCGTGGGACAATCCTACGAGCAGTACTTC
TRBJ2-3,TRBV7-9,.,TRBD1,CASRHRQGADTDTQYF,TGTGCCAGCAGGCATCGACAGGGGGCCGATACAGATACGCAGTATTTT
TRBJ1-4,TRBV27,.,.,CASSPRTGLLEKLFF,TGTGCCAGCAGTCCCCGGACGGGATTATTAGAAAAACTGTTTTTT
TRBJ2-7,TRBV4-1,.,TRBD1,CASSHHRDREIGEQYF,TGCGCCAGCAGCCACCACCGGGACAGGGAGATCGGCGAGCAGTACTTC
TRBJ1-1,TRBV7-3,few,.,CASSWAGSDTEAFF,TGTGCCAGCAGCTGGGCGGGGTCCGACACTGAAGCTTTCTTT